This TCR beta chain was recorded in a study of technical replicates of blood from several donors. In germline, CDR1 is SGHRS, CDR2 YFSETQ. J lost 5 bases, V lost 4 bases, and 2 bases had no gene match. This CDR3 has 14 residues. The table came from immunoSEQ multiplex PCR; TCRdb's copy has only in-frame clones and leaves some out. The sample has tens of thousands of clones, 98% seen once. Sequencing was done on a sample of T cells isolated from PBMCs. The V gene is TRBV5-1, the J gene TRBJ2-1, with 11 bases fitting TRBD2. This receptor was obtained from a human donor in good health. The CDR3 is CASSISGRDNEQFF. DNA of the CDR3: TGCGCCAGCAGCATTAGCGGGAGGGACAATGAGCAGTTCTTC.